Listed below are T cell receptor beta chains from one sample, sequenced in a study of shared clonotypes between healthy human individuals. Assay used: immunoSEQ multiplex PCR; TCRdb lists only in-frame clones, some missing. This sample yields 2 million to 3 million clones, of which 90% to 95% are seen a single time; 0.36% belongs to the top ten. Sample: naive CD4+ T cells from PBMCs. The receptors here all came from a man between 18 and 29 years old in good health. Some clones in this sample may be carry-over from other donors' samples. Each CDR3 is given with its conserved first and last residue. The D gene is left open where the match is weak. Only some rows state a clone size, as once, few, many or a class for expanded clones.

j_gene | v_gene | len | d_gene | abundance | CDR3aa | CDR3nt
TRBJ2-7 | TRBV27 | 14 | . | . | CASSLRQVTYEQYF | TGTGCCAGCAGTTTACGACAGGTGACCTACGAGCAGTACTTC
TRBJ2-1 | TRBV4-1 | 13 | . | few | CASSQVIRDEQFF | TGCGCCAGCAGCCAAGTTATCAGGGATGAGCAGTTCTTC
TRBJ1-5 | TRBV28 | 11 | . | . | CASSWNQPQHF | TGTGCCAGCAGTTGGAATCAGCCCCAGCATTTT
TRBJ2-5 | TRBV7-6 | 15 | TRBD1 | . | CASSLGGTGQETQYF | TGTGCCAGCAGCTTAGGCGGGACAGGCCAAGAGACCCAGTACTTC
TRBJ2-3 | TRBV9 | 12 | . | . | CASSVRADTQYF | TGTGCCAGCAGCGTTCGGGCGGATACGCAGTATTTT
TRBJ1-4 | TRBV4-2 | 15 | . | . | CASSQEGFGHEKLFF | TGTGCCAGCAGCCAGGAGGGGTTTGGCCATGAAAAACTGTTTTTT
TRBJ2-1 | TRBV4-1 | 15 | TRBD2 | . | CASSEGLADYNEQFF | TGCGCCAGCAGCGAGGGACTAGCGGATTACAATGAGCAGTTCTTC
TRBJ1-1 | TRBV9 | 17 | TRBD1 | once | CASSALRPGGINTEAFF | TGTGCCAGCAGCGCACTTAGGCCAGGGGGCATAAACACTGAAGCTTTCTTT
TRBJ2-7 | TRBV9 | 14 | TRBD1 | . | CASSATDRAYEQYF | TGTGCCAGCAGCGCGACGGACAGGGCTTACGAGCAGTACTTC
TRBJ1-4 | TRBV5-1 | 16 | TRBD1 | . | CASSLQRGTGYEKLFF | TGCGCCAGCAGCTTGCAAAGGGGGACAGGGTATGAAAAACTGTTTTTT
TRBJ1-5 | TRBV4-3 | 13 | TRBD1 | . | CASSHDRDQPQHF | TGCGCCAGCAGCCACGACAGGGATCAGCCCCAGCATTTT
TRBJ2-3 | TRBV9 | 13 | . | . | CASSRPGLSTQYF | TGTGCCAGCAGCAGACCGGGACTCTCAACGCAGTATTTT
TRBJ2-2 | TRBV11-2 | 15 | TRBD1 | . | CASSFRTGSHGELFF | TGTGCCAGCAGCTTCAGGACAGGGTCCCACGGGGAGCTGTTTTTT
TRBJ1-5 | TRBV6-1 | 12 | . | few | CASRGSNQPQHF | TGTGCCAGCCGGGGTAGCAATCAGCCCCAGCATTTT
TRBJ2-2 | TRBV28 | 15 | TRBD1 | . | CASRAGTGGTGELFF | TGTGCCAGCAGGGCCGGGACAGGGGGCACCGGGGAGCTGTTTTTT
TRBJ2-2 | TRBV28 | 17 | . | . | CASSPRRQAKNTGELFF | TGTGCCAGCAGTCCCCGGAGACAGGCCAAGAACACCGGGGAGCTGTTTTTT
TRBJ1-2 | TRBV27 | 12 | . | . | CASSLPGGTYTF | TGTGCCAGCAGTTTACCCGGGGGGACTTACACCTTC
TRBJ1-1 | TRBV5-1 | 14 | . | . | CASSRWTENTEAFF | TGCGCCAGCAGCCGATGGACAGAAAACACTGAAGCTTTCTTT
TRBJ2-7 | TRBV28 | 16 | . | . | CASSFGGHRTLGEQYF | TGTGCCAGCAGTTTTGGGGGGCACAGAACCCTTGGGGAGCAGTACTTC
TRBJ2-5 | TRBV5-6 | 14 | . | once | CASSRYTGRETQYF | TGTGCCAGCAGCCGTTATACAGGGAGAGAGACCCAGTACTTC
TRBJ2-1 | TRBV10-3 | 16 | TRBD2 | . | CAIRITSGRSYNEQFF | TGTGCCATCAGGATTACTAGCGGGAGATCCTACAATGAGCAGTTCTTC
TRBJ2-7 | TRBV5-6 | 17 | . | . | CASSLMKESTYTYEQYF | TGTGCCAGCAGCTTAATGAAAGAGAGCACTTATACCTACGAGCAGTACTTC
TRBJ2-3 | TRBV7-3 | 14 | . | . | CASSPARITDTQYF | TGTGCCAGCAGCCCCGCCAGGATCACAGATACGCAGTATTTT